The clone carrying this T cell receptor (beta chain) came up many times. The sample is drawn from a study of response to subunit inactivated influenza vaccine. TCRdb called the RT-PCR reads again in MiXCR, with one record for every CDR3 protein. The table shows 500,000 to 600,000 distinct CDR3 sequences, with approximately 11% occurring only once. In addition, the sample was reused for a study of T cells expressing NK-cell markers. In that study: 5'RACE template switching built TCR beta cDNA with unique molecular identifiers. Underlying the TCR beta repertoires were sorted CD3+CD56+NKG2C+, CD3+CD56+NKG2C- and CD3+CD56-NKG2C+ T cells. Within the sequenced cohort of eight donors, seven exhibited HCMV seropositivity and one was seronegative. A range of about 1.0-8% of CD8+ T cells consisted of dominant NKG2C+ clonotypes in 5 to 7 donors.

The sequencing here drew on PBMCs from blood, taken on the day of vaccination. The receptor was isolated from a man between 50 and 59 years old who received an inactivated influenza vaccine.

Here the CDR3 reads CASSQSRGVLNIQYF. CDR3 coding DNA: TGTGCCAGCAGCCAATCCCGGGGTGTTCTCAACATTCAGTACTTC. The chain uses TRBV4-2 and TRBJ2-4, with D maybe TRBD2 (5 bases). Germline CDR1 and CDR2: LGHNA and YNFKEQ. Deletions cut 2 bases from V and 7 bases from J, with 15 bases between. The CDR3 is made up of 15 amino acids.